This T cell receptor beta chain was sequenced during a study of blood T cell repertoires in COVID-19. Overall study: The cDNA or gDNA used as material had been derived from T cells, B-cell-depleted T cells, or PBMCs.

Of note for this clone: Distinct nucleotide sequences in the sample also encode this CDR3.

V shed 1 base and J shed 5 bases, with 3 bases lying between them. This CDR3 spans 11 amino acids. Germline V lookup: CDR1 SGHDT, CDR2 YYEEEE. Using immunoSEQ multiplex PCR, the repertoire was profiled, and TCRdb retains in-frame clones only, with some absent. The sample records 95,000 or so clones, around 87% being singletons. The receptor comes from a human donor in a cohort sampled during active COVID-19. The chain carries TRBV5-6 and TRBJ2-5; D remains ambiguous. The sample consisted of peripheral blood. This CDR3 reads CASSLRETQYF. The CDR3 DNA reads TGTGCCAGCAGCTTGCGGGAGACCCAGTACTTC. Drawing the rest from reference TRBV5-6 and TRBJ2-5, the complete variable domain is DAGVTQSPTHLIKTRGQQVTLRCSPKSGHDTVSWYQQALGQGPQFIFQYYEEEERQRGNFPDRFSGHQFPNYSSELNVNALLLGDSALYLCASSLRETQYFGPGTRLLVL.